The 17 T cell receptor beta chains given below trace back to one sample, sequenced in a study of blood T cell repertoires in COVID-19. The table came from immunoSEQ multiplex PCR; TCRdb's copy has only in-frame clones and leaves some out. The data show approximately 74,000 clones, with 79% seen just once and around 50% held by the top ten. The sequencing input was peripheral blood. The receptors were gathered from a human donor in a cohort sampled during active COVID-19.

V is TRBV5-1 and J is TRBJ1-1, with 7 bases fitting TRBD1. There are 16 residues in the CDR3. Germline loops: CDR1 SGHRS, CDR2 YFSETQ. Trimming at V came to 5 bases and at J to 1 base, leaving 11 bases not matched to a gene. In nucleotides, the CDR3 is TGCGCCAGCAGTCGCCCCCAGGGGGTAGAGAACACTGAAGCTTTCTTT. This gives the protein CASSRPQGVENTEAFF. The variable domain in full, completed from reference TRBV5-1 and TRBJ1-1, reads KAGVTQTPRYLIKTRGQQVTLSCSPISGHRSVSWYQQTPGQGLQFLFEYFSETQRNKGNFPGRFSGRQFSNSRSEMNVSTLELGDSALYLCASSRPQGVENTEAFFGQGTRLTVV.

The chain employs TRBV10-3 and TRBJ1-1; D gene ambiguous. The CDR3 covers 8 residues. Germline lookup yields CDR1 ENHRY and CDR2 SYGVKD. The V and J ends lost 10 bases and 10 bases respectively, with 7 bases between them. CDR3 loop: CAKYGAFF. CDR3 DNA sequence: TGTGCCAAGTACGGAGCTTTCTTT.

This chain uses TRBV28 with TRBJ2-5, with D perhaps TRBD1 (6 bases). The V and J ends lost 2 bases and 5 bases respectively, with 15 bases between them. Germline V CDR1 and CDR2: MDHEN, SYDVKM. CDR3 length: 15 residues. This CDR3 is CASSLTPGVVETQYF. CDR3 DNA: TGTGCCAGCAGTTTAACTCCAGGGGTAGTGGAGACCCAGTACTTC.

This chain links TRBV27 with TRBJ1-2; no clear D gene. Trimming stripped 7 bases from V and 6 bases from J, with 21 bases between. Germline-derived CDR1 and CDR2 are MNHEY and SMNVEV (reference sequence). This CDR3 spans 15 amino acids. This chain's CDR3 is CASTRRPGTFNGYTF. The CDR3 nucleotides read TGTGCCAGCACTCGACGTCCGGGAACCTTCAATGGCTACACCTTC.

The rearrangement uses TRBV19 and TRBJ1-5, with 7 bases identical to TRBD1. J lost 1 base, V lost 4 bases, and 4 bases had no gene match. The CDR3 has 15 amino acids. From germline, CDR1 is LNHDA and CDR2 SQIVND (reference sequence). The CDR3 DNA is TGTGCCAGTAGTAGACCGACAGGGAGCAATCAGCCCCAGCATTTT. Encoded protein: CASSRPTGSNQPQHF.

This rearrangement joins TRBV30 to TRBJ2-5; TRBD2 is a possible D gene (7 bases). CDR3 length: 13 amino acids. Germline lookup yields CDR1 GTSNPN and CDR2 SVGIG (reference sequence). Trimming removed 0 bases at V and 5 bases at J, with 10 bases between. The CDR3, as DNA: TGTGCCTGGAGTGTAGGGGGAGGGGAGACCCAGTACTTC. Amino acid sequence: CAWSVGGGETQYF.

In DNA, the CDR3 is TGCGCCAGCAGCCAAGATAGGCAGGGGGCGCAGAACACTGAAGCTTTCTTT. Translation gives CASSQDRQGAQNTEAFF. This sequence joins TRBV4-1 and TRBJ1-1; 8 nucleotides line up with TRBD1. V shed 0 bases, J shed 1 base, and the junction held 7 bases outside the gene matches. Germline V gives CDR1 MGHRA, CDR2 YSYEKL. This CDR3 has 17 residues.

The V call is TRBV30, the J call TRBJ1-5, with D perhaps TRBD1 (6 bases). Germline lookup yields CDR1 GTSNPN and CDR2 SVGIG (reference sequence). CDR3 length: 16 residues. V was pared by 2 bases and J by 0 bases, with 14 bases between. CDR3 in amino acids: CAWSLETGFSNQPQHF. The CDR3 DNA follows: TGTGCCTGGAGTTTAGAAACAGGGTTTAGCAATCAGCCCCAGCATTTT.

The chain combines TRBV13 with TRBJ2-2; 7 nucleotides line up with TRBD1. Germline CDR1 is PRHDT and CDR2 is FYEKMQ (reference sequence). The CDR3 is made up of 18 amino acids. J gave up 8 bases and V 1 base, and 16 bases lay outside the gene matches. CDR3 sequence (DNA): TGTGCCAGCAGCTTAGAGCATACGCCGGGACAGACTAAGGGGGAGCTGTTTTTT. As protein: CASSLEHTPGQTKGELFF.

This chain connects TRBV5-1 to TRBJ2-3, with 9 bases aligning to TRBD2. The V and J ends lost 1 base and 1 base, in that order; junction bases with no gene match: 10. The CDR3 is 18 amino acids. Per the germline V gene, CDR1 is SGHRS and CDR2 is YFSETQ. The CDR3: CASSLMVAGAGGTDTQYF. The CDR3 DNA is TGCGCCAGCAGCTTGATGGTAGCGGGAGCCGGGGGCACAGATACGCAGTATTTT.

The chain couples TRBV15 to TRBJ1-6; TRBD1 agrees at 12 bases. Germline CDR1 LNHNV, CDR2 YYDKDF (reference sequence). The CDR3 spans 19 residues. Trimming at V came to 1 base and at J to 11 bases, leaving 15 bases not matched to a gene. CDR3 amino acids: CATSRATPGTGGRIPPLHF. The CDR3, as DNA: TGTGCCACCAGCAGAGCCACCCCCGGGACAGGGGGCAGAATTCCACCCCTCCACTTT.

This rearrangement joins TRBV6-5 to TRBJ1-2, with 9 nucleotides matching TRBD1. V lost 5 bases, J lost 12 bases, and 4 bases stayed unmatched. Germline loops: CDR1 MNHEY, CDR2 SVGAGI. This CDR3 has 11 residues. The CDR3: CASSRGQGHTF. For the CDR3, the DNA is TGTGCCAGCAGTCGAGGACAGGGGCACACCTTC.

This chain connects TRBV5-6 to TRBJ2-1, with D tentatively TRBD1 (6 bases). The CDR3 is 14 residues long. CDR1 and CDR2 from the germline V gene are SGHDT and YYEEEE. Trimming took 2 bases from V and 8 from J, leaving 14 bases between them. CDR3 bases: TGTGCCAGCAGCTTAGGGCAGGGGCGGTATGAGCAGTTCTTC. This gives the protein CASSLGQGRYEQFF.

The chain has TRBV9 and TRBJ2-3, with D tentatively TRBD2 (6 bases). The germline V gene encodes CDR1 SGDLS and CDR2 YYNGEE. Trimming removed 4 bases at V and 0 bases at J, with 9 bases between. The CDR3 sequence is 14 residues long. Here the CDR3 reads CASSFSGSTDTQYF. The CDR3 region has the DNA TGTGCCAGCAGCTTCAGCGGGAGCACAGATACGCAGTATTTT. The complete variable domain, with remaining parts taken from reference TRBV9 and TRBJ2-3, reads DSGVTQTPKHLITATGQRVTLRCSPRSGDLSVYWYQQSLDQGLQFLIQYYNGEERAKGNILERFSAQQFPDLHSELNLSSLELGDSALYFCASSFSGSTDTQYFGPGTRLTVL.

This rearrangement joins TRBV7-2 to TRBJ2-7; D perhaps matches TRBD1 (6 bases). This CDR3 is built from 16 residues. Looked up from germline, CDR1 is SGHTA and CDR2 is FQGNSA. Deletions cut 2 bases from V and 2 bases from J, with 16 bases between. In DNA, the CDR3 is TGTGCCAGCAGCTTAAGCCTGGCAGGGGCGGCCTACGAGCAGTACTTC. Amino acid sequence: CASSLSLAGAAYEQYF.

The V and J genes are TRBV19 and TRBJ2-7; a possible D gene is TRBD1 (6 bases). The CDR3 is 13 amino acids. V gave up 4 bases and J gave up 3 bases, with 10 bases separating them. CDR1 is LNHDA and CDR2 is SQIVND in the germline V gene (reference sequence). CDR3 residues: CASSNTGSYEQYF. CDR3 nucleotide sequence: TGTGCCAGTAGTAACACAGGGAGCTACGAGCAGTACTTC.

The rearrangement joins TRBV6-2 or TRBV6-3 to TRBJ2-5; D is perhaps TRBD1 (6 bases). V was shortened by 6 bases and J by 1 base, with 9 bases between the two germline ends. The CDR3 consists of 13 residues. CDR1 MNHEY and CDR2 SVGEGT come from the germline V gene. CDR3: CASSGQFQETQYF. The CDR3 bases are TGTGCCAGCAGCGGACAGTTCCAAGAGACCCAGTACTTC.